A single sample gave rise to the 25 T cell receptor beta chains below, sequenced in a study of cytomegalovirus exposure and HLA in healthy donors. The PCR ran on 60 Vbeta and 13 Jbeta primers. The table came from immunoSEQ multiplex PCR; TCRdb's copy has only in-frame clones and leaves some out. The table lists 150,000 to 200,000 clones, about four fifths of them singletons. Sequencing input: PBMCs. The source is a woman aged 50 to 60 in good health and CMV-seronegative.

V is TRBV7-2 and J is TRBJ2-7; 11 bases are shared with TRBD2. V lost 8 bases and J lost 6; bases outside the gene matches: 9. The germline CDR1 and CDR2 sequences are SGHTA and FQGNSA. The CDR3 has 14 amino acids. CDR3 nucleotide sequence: TGTGCCAGCGCCTTAGCGGGAGGGATCGGCGAGCAGTACTTC. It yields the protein CASALAGGIGEQYF.

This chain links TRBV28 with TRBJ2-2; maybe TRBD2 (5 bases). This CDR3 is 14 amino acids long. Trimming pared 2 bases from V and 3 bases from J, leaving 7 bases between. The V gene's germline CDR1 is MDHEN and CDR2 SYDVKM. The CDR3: CASSLRGYTGELFF. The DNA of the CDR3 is TGTGCCAGCAGTTTAAGAGGGTACACCGGGGAGCTGTTTTTT.

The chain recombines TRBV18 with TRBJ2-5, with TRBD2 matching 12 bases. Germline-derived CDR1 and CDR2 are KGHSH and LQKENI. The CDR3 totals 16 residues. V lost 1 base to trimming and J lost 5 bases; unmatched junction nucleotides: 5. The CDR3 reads CASSPRTSGEGETQYF. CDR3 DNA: TGTGCCAGCTCACCACGGACTAGCGGGGAGGGGGAGACCCAGTACTTC. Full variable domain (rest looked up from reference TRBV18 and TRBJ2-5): NAGVMQNPRHLVRRRGQEARLRCSPMKGHSHVYWYRQLPEEGLKFMVYLQKENIIDESGMPKERFSAEFPKEGPSILRIQQVVRGDSAAYFCASSPRTSGEGETQYFGPGTRLLVL.

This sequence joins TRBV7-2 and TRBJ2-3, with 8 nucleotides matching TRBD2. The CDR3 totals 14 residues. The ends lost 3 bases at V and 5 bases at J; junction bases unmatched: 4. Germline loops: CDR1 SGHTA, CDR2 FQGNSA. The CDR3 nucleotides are TGTGCCAGCAGCTTGGACGGGAGGGGAGATACGCAGTATTTT. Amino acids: CASSLDGRGDTQYF. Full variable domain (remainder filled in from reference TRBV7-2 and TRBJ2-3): GAGVSQSPSNKVTEKGKDVELRCDPISGHTALYWYRQSLGQGLEFLIYFQGNSAPDKSGLPSDRFSAERTGGSVSTLTIQRTQQEDSAVYLCASSLDGRGDTQYFGPGTRLTVL.

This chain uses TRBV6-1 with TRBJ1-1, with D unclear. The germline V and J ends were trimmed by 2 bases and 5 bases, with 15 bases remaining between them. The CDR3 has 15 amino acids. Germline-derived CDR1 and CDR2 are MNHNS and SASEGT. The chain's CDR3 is CASSELAQSVTEAFF. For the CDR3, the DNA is TGTGCCAGCAGTGAACTGGCACAGTCTGTGACTGAAGCTTTCTTT.

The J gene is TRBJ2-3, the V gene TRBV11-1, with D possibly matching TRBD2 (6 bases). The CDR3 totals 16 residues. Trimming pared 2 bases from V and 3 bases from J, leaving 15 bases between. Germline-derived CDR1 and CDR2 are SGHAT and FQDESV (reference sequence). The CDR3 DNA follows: TGTGCCAGCAGCTTAAGGAGGGACTCACTAACAGATACGCAGTATTTT. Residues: CASSLRRDSLTDTQYF.

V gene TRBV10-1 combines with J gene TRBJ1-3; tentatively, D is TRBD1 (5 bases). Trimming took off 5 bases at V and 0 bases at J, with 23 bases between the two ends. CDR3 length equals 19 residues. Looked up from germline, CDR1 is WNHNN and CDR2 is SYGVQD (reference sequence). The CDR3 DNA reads TGCGCCAGCAGTCAGCCCCAACATTTACAGGATCTCTCTGGAAACACCATATATTTT. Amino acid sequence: CASSQPQHLQDLSGNTIYF.

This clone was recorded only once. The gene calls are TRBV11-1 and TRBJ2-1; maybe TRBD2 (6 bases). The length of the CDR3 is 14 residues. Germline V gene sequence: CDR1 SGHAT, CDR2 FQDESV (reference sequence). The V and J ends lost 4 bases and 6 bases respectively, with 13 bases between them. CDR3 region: CASSSRTIINEQFF. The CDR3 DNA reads TGTGCCAGCAGCTCACGGACTATTATCAATGAGCAGTTCTTC.

The CDR3 DNA sequence: TGCGCCAGCAATGTAGGCGGGGGGGTCTACAATGAGCAGTTCTTC. Amino acid sequence: CASNVGGGVYNEQFF. The chain employs TRBV5-1 and TRBJ2-1, with 9 positions matching TRBD2. CDR1 and CDR2 (germline): SGHRS, YFSETQ. Losses at the gene ends were 6 bases for V and 3 bases for J; bases not matched to a gene: 7. The CDR3 is made up of 15 amino acids.

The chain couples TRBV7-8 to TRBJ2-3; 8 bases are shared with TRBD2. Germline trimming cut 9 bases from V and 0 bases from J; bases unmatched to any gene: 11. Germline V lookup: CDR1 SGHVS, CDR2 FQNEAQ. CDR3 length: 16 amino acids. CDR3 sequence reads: CASRAGGGTSTDTQYF. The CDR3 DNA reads TGTGCCAGTAGGGCGGGGGGCGGCACCAGCACAGATACGCAGTATTTT.

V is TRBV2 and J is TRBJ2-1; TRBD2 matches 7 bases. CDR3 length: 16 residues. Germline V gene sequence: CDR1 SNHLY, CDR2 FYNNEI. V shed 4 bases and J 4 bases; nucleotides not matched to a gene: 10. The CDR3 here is CASSGTRSRGYNEQFF. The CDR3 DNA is TGTGCCAGCAGTGGGACTAGATCCCGGGGGTACAATGAGCAGTTCTTC.

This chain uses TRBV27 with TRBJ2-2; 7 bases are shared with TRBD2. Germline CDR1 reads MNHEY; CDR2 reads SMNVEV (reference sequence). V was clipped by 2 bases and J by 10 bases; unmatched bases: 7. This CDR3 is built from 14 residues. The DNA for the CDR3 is TGTGCCAGCAGTTTAGTGGGAGGGCCCGAGGAGCTGTTTTTT. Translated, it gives CASSLVGGPEELFF.

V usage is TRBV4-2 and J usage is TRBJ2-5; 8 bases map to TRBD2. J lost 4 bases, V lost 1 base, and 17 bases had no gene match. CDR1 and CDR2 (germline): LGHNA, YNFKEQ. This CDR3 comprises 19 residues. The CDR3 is CASSQVGHSGGPAGETQYF. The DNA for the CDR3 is TGTGCCAGCAGCCAAGTGGGGCATTCGGGAGGGCCGGCGGGAGAGACCCAGTACTTC.

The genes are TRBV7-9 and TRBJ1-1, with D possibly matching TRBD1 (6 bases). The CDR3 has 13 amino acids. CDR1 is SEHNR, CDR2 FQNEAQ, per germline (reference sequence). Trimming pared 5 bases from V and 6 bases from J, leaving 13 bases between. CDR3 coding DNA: TGTGCCAGCAGCAAACCGAACAGGGCTGAAGCTTTCTTT. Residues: CASSKPNRAEAFF.

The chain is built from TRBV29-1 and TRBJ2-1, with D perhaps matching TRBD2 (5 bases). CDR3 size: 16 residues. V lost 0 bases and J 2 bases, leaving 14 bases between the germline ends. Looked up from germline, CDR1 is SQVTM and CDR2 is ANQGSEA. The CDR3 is CSVEEGPGIPYNEQFF. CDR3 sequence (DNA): TGCAGCGTTGAAGAAGGGCCGGGAATCCCCTACAATGAGCAGTTCTTC.

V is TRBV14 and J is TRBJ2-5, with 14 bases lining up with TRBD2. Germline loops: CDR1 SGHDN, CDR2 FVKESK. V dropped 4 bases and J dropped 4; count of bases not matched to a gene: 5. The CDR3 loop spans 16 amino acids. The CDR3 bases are TGTGCCAGCAGCCCGTTCGGACTAGCGGGAGGAGAGACCCAGTACTTC. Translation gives CASSPFGLAGGETQYF.

The DNA for the CDR3 is TGTGCCAGCTCGCCGGGTCAGGGATTCTACGAGCAGTACTTC. Translation gives CASSPGQGFYEQYF. The chain combines TRBV18 with TRBJ2-7, with TRBD1 as a possible D gene (5 bases). V was cut by 6 bases and J by 3 bases, with 15 bases left in between. The CDR3 loop spans 14 amino acids. Germline CDR1 is KGHSH and CDR2 is LQKENI.

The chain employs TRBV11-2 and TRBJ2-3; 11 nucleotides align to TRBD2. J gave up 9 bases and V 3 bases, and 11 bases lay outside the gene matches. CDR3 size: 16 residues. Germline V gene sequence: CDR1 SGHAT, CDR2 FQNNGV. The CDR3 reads CASSLGFSGGAGTQYF. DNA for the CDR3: TGTGCCAGCAGCTTGGGGTTTAGCGGGGGGGCGGGGACGCAGTATTTT.

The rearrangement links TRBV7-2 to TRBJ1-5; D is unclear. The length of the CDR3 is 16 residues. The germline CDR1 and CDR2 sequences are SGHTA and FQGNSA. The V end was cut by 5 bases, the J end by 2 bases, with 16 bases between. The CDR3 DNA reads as TGTGCCAGCAGCCCCGAACCCAAGAGGGGCAATCAGCCCCAGCATTTT. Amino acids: CASSPEPKRGNQPQHF. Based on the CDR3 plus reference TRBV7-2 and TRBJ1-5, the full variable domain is GAGVSQSPSNKVTEKGKDVELRCDPISGHTALYWYRQSLGQGLEFLIYFQGNSAPDKSGLPSDRFSAERTGGSVSTLTIQRTQQEDSAVYLCASSPEPKRGNQPQHFGDGTRLSIL.

The CDR3 DNA sequence: TGTGCCAGCAGCCCCCAGGGGGCGAACACCGGGGAGCTGTTTTTT. Protein product: CASSPQGANTGELFF. The V gene is TRBV7-3, the J gene TRBJ2-2; 7 positions agree with TRBD1. The CDR3 has 15 amino acids. Germline V gives CDR1 SGHTA, CDR2 FQGTGA. The V and J ends lost 5 bases and 0 bases, in that order; junction bases with no gene match: 3.

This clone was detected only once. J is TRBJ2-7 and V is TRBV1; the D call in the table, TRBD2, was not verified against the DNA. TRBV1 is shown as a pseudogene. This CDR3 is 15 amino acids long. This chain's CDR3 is CTSSQLAGAHYEQYF. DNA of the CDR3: TGCACCAGCAGCCAACTAGCGGGAGCCCACTACGAGCAGTACTTC.

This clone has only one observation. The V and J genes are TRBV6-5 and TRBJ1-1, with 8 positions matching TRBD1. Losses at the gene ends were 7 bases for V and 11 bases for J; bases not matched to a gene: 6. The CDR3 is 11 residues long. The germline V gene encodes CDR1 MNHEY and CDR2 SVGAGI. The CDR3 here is CASTRQGTAFF. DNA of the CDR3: TGTGCCAGCACACGACAGGGGACGGCTTTCTTT.

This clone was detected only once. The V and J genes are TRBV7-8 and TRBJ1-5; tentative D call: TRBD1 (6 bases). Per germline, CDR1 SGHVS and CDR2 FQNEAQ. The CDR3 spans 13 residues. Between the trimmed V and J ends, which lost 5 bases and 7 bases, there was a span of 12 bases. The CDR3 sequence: CASSHGRGQPQHF. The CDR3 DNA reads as TGTGCCAGCAGCCACGGCAGGGGCCAGCCCCAGCATTTT.

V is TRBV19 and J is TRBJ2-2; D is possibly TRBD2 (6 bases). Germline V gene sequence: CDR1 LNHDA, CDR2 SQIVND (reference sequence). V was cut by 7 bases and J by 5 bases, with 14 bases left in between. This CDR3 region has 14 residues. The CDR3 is CASMEGPITGELFF. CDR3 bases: TGTGCCAGTATGGAGGGTCCTATAACCGGGGAGCTGTTTTTT.

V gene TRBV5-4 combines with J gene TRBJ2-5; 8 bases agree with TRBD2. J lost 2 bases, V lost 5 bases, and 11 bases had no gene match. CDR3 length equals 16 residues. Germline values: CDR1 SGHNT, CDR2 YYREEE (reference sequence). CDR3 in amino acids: CASRTGLVEPQETQYF. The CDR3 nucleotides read TGTGCCAGCAGAACGGGACTAGTAGAGCCTCAAGAGACCCAGTACTTC.